These 13 T cell receptor beta chains came from one sample sequenced in a study of blood T cell repertoires in COVID-19. Assay: immunoSEQ multiplex PCR; the TCRdb copy retains only in-frame clones and omits some. The table shows roughly 250,000 clones, with 85% to 90% occurring only once. Material: PBMCs or T cells enriched from blood (not recorded which). These receptors all come from a man over 45 who had been exposed to COVID-19.

For this clone: Other DNA variants within this sample encode the same CDR3. The rearrangement links TRBV6-5 to TRBJ2-2; maybe TRBD1 (5 bases). The CDR3 length is 13 residues. The germline CDR1 and CDR2 sequences are MNHEY and SVGAGI. V was shortened by 7 bases and J by 2 bases, with 8 bases between the two germline ends. CDR3 sequence (DNA): TGTGCCAGCAAAGGGGCAAACACCGGGGAGCTGTTTTTT. Translated, it gives CASKGANTGELFF.

V usage is TRBV5-1 and J usage is TRBJ2-1; 10 bases match TRBD1. The germline CDR1 and CDR2 sequences are SGHRS and YFSETQ. V gave up 0 bases and J gave up 4 bases; unmatched junction bases: 7. This CDR3 contains 17 residues. The DNA for the CDR3 is TGCGCCAGCAGCTTGGGACCTCTGGGACAGGGGTACAATGAGCAGTTCTTC. Encoded protein: CASSLGPLGQGYNEQFF.

This rearrangement joins TRBV6-5 to TRBJ1-2; tentative D call: TRBD1 (5 bases). Germline V gene data show CDR1 as MNHEY and CDR2 as SVGAGI. The CDR3 has 15 residues. V was clipped by 1 base and J by 0 bases, with 9 bases between them. The CDR3 protein is CASSYLTGANYGYTF. The CDR3 DNA follows: TGTGCCAGCAGTTACTTAACAGGAGCTAACTATGGCTACACCTTC.

The DNA of the CDR3 is TGTGCCAGCAGCTTGGCCTCGTACAGCCAAGAGACCCAGTACTTC. Amino acids: CASSLASYSQETQYF. This chain joins TRBV5-6 and TRBJ2-5; unclear D gene. This CDR3 comprises 15 residues. Trimming took 0 bases from V and 1 from J, leaving 10 bases between them. Germline assignment: CDR1 SGHDT and CDR2 YYEEEE. The full variable domain, its missing parts supplied by reference TRBV5-6 and TRBJ2-5, is DAGVTQSPTHLIKTRGQQVTLRCSPKSGHDTVSWYQQALGQGPQFIFQYYEEEERQRGNFPDRFSGHQFPNYSSELNVNALLLGDSALYLCASSLASYSQETQYFGPGTRLLVL.

The chain recombines TRBV5-1 with TRBJ1-2; D is unclear. The CDR3 contains 13 residues. V lost 2 bases, J lost 8 bases, and 13 bases lay in between. Per germline, CDR1 SGHRS and CDR2 YFSETQ. The CDR3, as DNA: TGCGCCAGCAGCTTTACAGTGAACAACGGCTACACCTTC. It yields the protein CASSFTVNNGYTF.

This clone was detected only a few times. V and J are TRBV7-2 and TRBJ1-5; TRBD1 might be the D (5 bases). Looked up from germline, CDR1 is SGHTA and CDR2 is FQGNSA. This CDR3 comprises 18 residues. Trimming shortened V by 1 base and J by 0 bases, and 16 bases separated the two germline ends. CDR3 sequence (DNA): TGTGCCAGCAGCTTAGTAGGGGCCGCGCAGTATAGCAATCAGCCCCAGCATTTT. Translation: CASSLVGAAQYSNQPQHF.

V and J are TRBV7-2 and TRBJ1-2; D is perhaps TRBD1 (6 bases). Trimming removed 1 base from V and 8 bases from J, with 11 bases in between. Germline CDR1 SGHTA, CDR2 FQGNSA. There are 13 residues in the CDR3. The CDR3 region has the DNA TGTGCCAGCAGCTTAGGACAGGCATGGGGCTACACCTTC. Protein: CASSLGQAWGYTF.

On this clone: The same CDR3 can be traced to other DNA sequences in this sample. This chain links TRBV29-1 with TRBJ1-2; a possible D gene is TRBD1 (6 bases). V was shortened by 3 bases and J by 11 bases, with 13 bases between the two germline ends. The CDR3 length is 11 residues. From germline, CDR1 is SQVTM and CDR2 ANQGSEA. DNA for the CDR3: TGCAGCGTTGATCCCAGGGGTGGGTACACCTTC. This sequence encodes CSVDPRGGYTF.

This sequence joins TRBV9 and TRBJ1-6; D is possibly TRBD1 (6 bases). The V end lost 0 bases, the J end lost 8 bases, and 12 bases lay between the germline ends. The length of the CDR3 is 15 residues. Germline V gene lookup returns CDR1 SGDLS and CDR2 YYNGEE. The CDR3 here is CASSVDGGAYSPLHF. For the CDR3, the DNA is TGTGCCAGCAGCGTAGATGGGGGGGCTTATTCACCCCTCCACTTT.

The J gene is TRBJ1-5, the V gene TRBV9; D is undetermined. Looked up from germline, CDR1 is SGDLS and CDR2 is YYNGEE. This CDR3 region has 16 residues. Trimming left V 0 bases short and J 1 base short, with 11 bases between. The DNA for the CDR3 is TGTGCCAGCAGCGTAGGCGCAGGAGGGAGCAATCAGCCCCAGCATTTT. Translating it yields CASSVGAGGSNQPQHF.

The V and J genes are TRBV6-4 and TRBJ2-3, with TRBD1 matching 7 bases. There are 14 residues in the CDR3. After removal of 5 bases from V and 0 bases from J, the junction contained 2 bases not matched to a gene. Germline V gene data show CDR1 as MRHNA and CDR2 as SNTAGT. This CDR3 is CASSRTGSTDTQYF. Here the CDR3 DNA reads TGTGCCAGCAGTAGGACAGGTAGCACAGATACGCAGTATTTT.

The chain joins TRBV28 to TRBJ2-1, with TRBD2 matching over 11 bases. The CDR3 extends over 17 amino acids. The J segment lost 5 bases and the V segment lost 3 bases, leaving 9 bases of the junction unmatched. CDR1 and CDR2 (germline): MDHEN, SYDVKM. CDR3 sequence: CASSFLLAGESNNEQFF. In nucleotides, the CDR3 is TGTGCCAGCAGTTTTTTACTAGCGGGAGAATCGAACAATGAGCAGTTCTTC.

The chain links TRBV5-1 to TRBJ1-2; 8 bases align to TRBD1. CDR3 length: 15 amino acids. Germline assignment: CDR1 SGHRS and CDR2 YFSETQ. V lost 0 bases and J lost 8; bases outside the gene matches: 9. The DNA of the CDR3 is TGCGCCAGCAGCTTGGCCGGGCAGGGGGCCAGAGGCTACACCTTC. Translating it yields CASSLAGQGARGYTF.